This passage covers 32 T cell receptor beta chains from one sample sequenced in a study of TIL therapy for anti-PD-1-resistant metastatic lung cancer. Time point described: pre-treatment sample, taken before nivolumab and TIL therapy. The immunoSEQ assay was v3. Produced via immunoSEQ multiplex PCR; TCRdb's table is partial and in-frame only. The sample yields 18,000 or so clones, about 83% seen once. This sample comprised blood, obtained at baseline. These receptors all come from a person aged 25-85 years with non-small cell lung cancer.

The gene calls are TRBV4-3 and TRBJ1-1, with D perhaps matching TRBD1 (5 bases). The V gene's germline CDR1 is LGHNA and CDR2 YSLEER. Deletions cut 0 bases from V and 7 bases from J, with 12 bases between. The CDR3 consists of 14 residues. The CDR3 sequence is CASSQDWGRVEAFF. Here the CDR3 DNA reads TGCGCCAGCAGCCAAGATTGGGGCAGGGTTGAAGCTTTCTTT.

The rearrangement joins TRBV12-5 to TRBJ2-5, with TRBD2 identical over 8 bases. The junction had 5 bases not matched to a gene; V was cut back by 7 bases and J by 1 base. Germline loops: CDR1 LGHNT, CDR2 FRNRAP. The CDR3 is made up of 14 amino acids. This CDR3 is CASAPGGVQETQYF. In DNA, the CDR3 is TGTGCTAGTGCCCCCGGGGGGGTCCAAGAGACCCAGTACTTC.

The CDR3 sequence: CASSTRQGRNTEAFF. The CDR3 DNA reads as TGTGCCAGCAGTACAAGACAGGGTAGAAACACTGAAGCTTTCTTT. The V call is TRBV28, the J call TRBJ1-1; 7 bases match TRBD1. The V gene end was trimmed by 5 bases and the J gene end by 2 bases; junction bases not matched to a gene: 8. The germline CDR1 and CDR2 sequences are MDHEN and SYDVKM. CDR3 length: 15 residues.

CDR3 protein: CASSKTKGTEAFF. CDR3 in DNA: TGTGCCAGTAGTAAGACGAAAGGCACTGAAGCTTTCTTT. This chain uses TRBV19 with TRBJ1-1; D not certain. Germline V CDR1 and CDR2: LNHDA, SQIVND (reference sequence). V dropped 4 bases and J dropped 4 bases, with 10 bases sitting between them. The CDR3 consists of 13 residues.

V gene TRBV5-1 combines with J gene TRBJ2-5; 7 bases fit TRBD2. CDR3 size: 14 residues. Germline-derived CDR1 and CDR2 are SGHRS and YFSETQ. Losses at the gene ends were 0 bases for V and 2 bases for J; bases not matched to a gene: 1. This CDR3 reads CASSLVGGQETQYF. CDR3 DNA: TGCGCCAGCAGCTTGGTGGGAGGGCAAGAGACCCAGTACTTC.

The genes are TRBV5-1 and TRBJ1-3, with D perhaps TRBD1 (5 bases). CDR1 is SGHRS and CDR2 is YFSETQ in the germline V gene. CDR3 length equals 16 residues. Trimming stripped 4 bases from V and 0 bases from J, with 14 bases between. This CDR3 is CASSPGTLSSGNTIYF. CDR3 coding DNA: TGCGCCAGCAGCCCCGGGACGCTGAGCTCTGGAAACACCATATATTTT.

The rearrangement links TRBV15 to TRBJ1-5; D is unclear. Trimming shortened V by 5 bases and J by 6 bases, and 8 bases separated the two germline ends. Germline assignment: CDR1 LNHNV and CDR2 YYDKDF (reference sequence). The CDR3 has 12 amino acids. The CDR3 here is CATSAEGQPQHF. The CDR3 region has the DNA TGTGCCACCAGCGCCGAGGGTCAGCCCCAGCATTTT. Using reference TRBV15 and TRBJ1-5 for the parts outside the CDR3, the full variable domain is DAMVIQNPRYQVTQFGKPVTLSCSQTLNHNVMYWYQQKSSQAPKLLFHYYDKDFNNEADTPDNFQSRRPNTSFCFLDIRSPGLGDTAMYLCATSAEGQPQHFGDGTRLSIL.

The gene calls are TRBV7-2 and TRBJ2-5, with D maybe TRBD1 (5 bases). Germline V lookup: CDR1 SGHTA, CDR2 FQGNSA. Trimming removed 1 base from V and 5 bases from J, with 14 bases in between. The CDR3 is 15 residues long. The CDR3 reads CASSLGGTDGETQYF. CDR3 coding DNA: TGTGCCAGCAGCTTAGGGGGCACGGACGGGGAGACCCAGTACTTC.

This clone was seen a handful of times. This rearrangement joins TRBV2 to TRBJ2-1; D is uncertain. The germline V gene encodes CDR1 SNHLY and CDR2 FYNNEI. This CDR3 is 11 amino acids long. V was trimmed by 7 bases and J by 7 bases, leaving 8 bases between them. CDR3 amino acids: CASMAGNEQFF. CDR3 bases: TGTGCCAGCATGGCTGGGAATGAGCAGTTCTTC.

This chain joins TRBV7-2 and TRBJ1-5; no clear D. With 5 bases removed from V and 8 bases from J, the gap between germline ends came to 16 bases. The CDR3 runs 14 residues. CDR1 SGHTA and CDR2 FQGNSA come from the germline V gene. This CDR3 is CASSPTSGPKPQHF. The CDR3 nucleotides are TGTGCCAGCAGCCCGACGTCGGGTCCGAAGCCCCAGCATTTT.

This chain links TRBV7-2 with TRBJ1-6; D is possibly TRBD1 (6 bases). Germline lookup yields CDR1 SGHTA and CDR2 FQGNSA. This CDR3 spans 13 amino acids. Trimming removed 7 bases from V and 10 bases from J, with 14 bases in between. The CDR3 is CASTNYRESPLHF. CDR3 DNA: TGTGCCAGCACAAACTACAGGGAATCACCCCTCCACTTT.

The J gene is TRBJ2-7, the V gene TRBV9; TRBD1 agrees at 9 bases. V lost 0 bases to trimming and J lost 3 bases; unmatched junction nucleotides: 10. The CDR3 loop spans 17 amino acids. Per germline, CDR1 SGDLS and CDR2 YYNGEE. For the CDR3, the DNA is TGTGCCAGCAGCGTAGGTGGGGGGGGACAGGGCCTCTACGAGCAGTACTTC. Translated: CASSVGGGGQGLYEQYF.

The chain carries TRBV6-6 and TRBJ1-1, with 7 nucleotides matching TRBD1. This CDR3 spans 15 amino acids. The V and J ends lost 6 bases and 3 bases, in that order; junction bases with no gene match: 10. Germline V gives CDR1 MNHNY, CDR2 SVGAGI (reference sequence). In DNA form, the CDR3 reads TGTGCCAGCAGATCCCTGGGGGGACAGTACACTGAAGCTTTCTTT. Residues: CASRSLGGQYTEAFF.

This clone has a handful of counts. CDR3 loop: CASSSTRGLNSPLHF. The CDR3 DNA follows: TGTGCCAGCAGCTCGACCAGGGGGTTAAATTCACCCCTCCACTTT. The chain combines TRBV7-6 with TRBJ1-6; 7 bases map to TRBD1. This CDR3 comprises 15 residues. V trimming: 4 bases; J trimming: 7 bases; junction bases outside the gene matches: 7. The germline CDR1 and CDR2 sequences are SGHVS and FNYEAQ.

This chain connects TRBV29-1 to TRBJ1-4; no clear D. Trimming removed 0 bases at V and 3 bases at J, with 11 bases between. CDR3 length equals 15 residues. Germline values: CDR1 SQVTM, CDR2 ANQGSEA. The CDR3 region is CSVEDPVTANEKLFF. CDR3 in DNA: TGCAGCGTTGAAGATCCAGTAACCGCTAATGAAAAACTGTTTTTT.

This clone showed up just a few times. The V and J genes are TRBV4-3 and TRBJ2-5; tentatively, D is TRBD2 (5 bases). V lost 0 bases to trimming and J lost 7 bases, with 18 bases between them. This CDR3 has 16 amino acids. Looked up from germline, CDR1 is LGHNA and CDR2 is YSLEER. Here the CDR3 DNA reads TGCGCCAGCAGCCAAGATCCTCCGGGGTCTATGGGGACCCAGTACTTC. Translation: CASSQDPPGSMGTQYF.

V is TRBV28 and J is TRBJ1-2; D unclear. This CDR3 comprises 16 residues. CDR1 and CDR2 from the germline V gene are MDHEN and SYDVKM. V was trimmed by 4 bases and J by 5 bases, leaving 20 bases between them. The CDR3 sequence: CASSSRSTFIGYGYTF. The DNA of the CDR3 is TGTGCCAGCAGTTCACGGAGTACCTTTATAGGATATGGCTACACCTTC.

This chain links TRBV4-3 with TRBJ1-1; D is unclear. CDR3 length: 14 amino acids. The germline V and J ends were trimmed by 4 bases and 5 bases, with 14 bases remaining between them. CDR1 is LGHNA and CDR2 is YSLEER in the germline V gene. CDR3 residues: CASSPSRGRTEAFF. In DNA, the CDR3 is TGCGCCAGCAGCCCCTCGCGTGGGAGGACTGAAGCTTTCTTT.

The rearrangement joins TRBV2 to TRBJ1-6; 9 bases align to TRBD1. Trimming took 8 bases from V and 9 from J; bases not matched to a gene: 17. The CDR3 contains 17 residues. The germline CDR1 and CDR2 sequences are SNHLY and FYNNEI. The CDR3 region has the DNA TGTGCCAGCGCTGAATATACTTGGACAGGGGAACGTTCACCCCTCCACTTT. It yields the protein CASAEYTWTGERSPLHF.

V usage is TRBV5-6 and J usage is TRBJ2-5, with a possible D match to TRBD1 (6 bases). V was trimmed by 2 bases and J by 2 bases, leaving 7 bases between them. The CDR3 is 13 residues long. Germline V gene sequence: CDR1 SGHDT, CDR2 YYEEEE. The CDR3 reads CASSFRGQETQYF. The CDR3 bases are TGTGCCAGCAGCTTTAGGGGGCAAGAGACCCAGTACTTC.

This chain links TRBV28 with TRBJ1-4, with D uncertain. CDR1 MDHEN and CDR2 SYDVKM come from the germline V gene. V lost 5 bases, J lost 0 bases, and 10 bases lay in between. The CDR3 has 15 amino acids. Written as DNA, the CDR3 is TGTGCCAGCAGTCTGCCGGGTGCAACTAATGAAAAACTGTTTTTT. As protein: CASSLPGATNEKLFF. Based on the CDR3 plus reference TRBV28 and TRBJ1-4, the full variable domain is DVKVTQSSRYLVKRTGEKVFLECVQDMDHENMFWYRQDPGLGLRLIYFSYDVKMKEKGDIPEGYSVSREKKERFSLILESASTNQTSMYLCASSLPGATNEKLFFGSGTQLSVL.

The chain employs TRBV18 and TRBJ2-2, with D uncertain. Germline CDR1 is KGHSH and CDR2 is LQKENI. The ends were cut back, 1 base at V and 6 bases at J, with 6 bases in the middle. This CDR3 comprises 13 residues. The CDR3 loop reads CASSPRGSGELFF. CDR3 nucleotide sequence: TGTGCCAGCTCACCACGCGGATCCGGGGAGCTGTTTTTT.

The CDR3 sequence: CASSISGPHYGYTF. DNA for the CDR3: TGTGCCAGTAGTATAAGCGGTCCCCACTATGGCTACACCTTC. This chain uses TRBV19 with TRBJ1-2; D remains unclear. The V end was cut by 2 bases, the J end by 3 bases, with 10 bases between. The CDR3 totals 14 residues. The germline V gene has CDR1 LNHDA and CDR2 SQIVND (reference sequence).

J is TRBJ2-1 and V is TRBV7-9; TRBD2 matches at 13 bases. The CDR3 is made up of 16 amino acids. Germline V lookup: CDR1 SEHNR, CDR2 FQNEAQ (reference sequence). The V segment lost 5 bases and the J segment 8 bases; nucleotides outside the gene matches: 9. CDR3: CASSPGLAGLEDEQFF. The CDR3 coding sequence is TGTGCCAGCAGCCCGGGACTAGCGGGACTGGAGGATGAGCAGTTCTTC.

This chain uses TRBV12-5 with TRBJ2-2; 10 bases match TRBD1. V gave up 3 bases and J gave up 4 bases; unmatched junction bases: 2. Per germline, CDR1 LGHNT and CDR2 FRNRAP. The CDR3 consists of 15 residues. CDR3 bases: TGTGCTAGTGGTTTCGACAGGGGGCCCACCGGGGAGCTGTTTTTT. Protein sequence: CASGFDRGPTGELFF.

In DNA, the CDR3 is TGCGCCAGCAGCTTGTGGGGAAACACTGAAGCTTTCTTT. Residues: CASSLWGNTEAFF. The V call is TRBV5-1, the J call TRBJ1-1; no firm D call. V was shortened by 1 base and J by 2 bases, with 6 bases between the two germline ends. Per germline, CDR1 SGHRS and CDR2 YFSETQ. CDR3 length: 13 amino acids.

The rearrangement joins TRBV19 to TRBJ2-1; perhaps TRBD2 as D (6 bases). The CDR3 spans 15 residues. V lost 3 bases and J 5 bases, leaving 14 bases between the germline ends. CDR1 LNHDA and CDR2 SQIVND come from the germline V gene (reference sequence). The CDR3 coding sequence is TGTGCCAGTAGTATTTCTGGGGCGGGAAACAATGAGCAGTTCTTC. Translation: CASSISGAGNNEQFF.

This clone was recorded a few times. V is TRBV11-2 and J is TRBJ1-6, with D possibly TRBD1 on 5 matching bases. The V and J ends lost 2 bases and 9 bases respectively, with 14 bases between them. The CDR3 covers 15 residues. Per germline, CDR1 SGHAT and CDR2 FQNNGV. CDR3 nucleotide sequence: TGTGCCAGCAGCTTAACCTGGGACGGCGGTTCACCCCTCCACTTT. Translated, it gives CASSLTWDGGSPLHF.

This chain uses TRBV5-1 with TRBJ1-4; 9 positions match TRBD1. The ends lost 2 bases at V and 8 bases at J; junction bases unmatched: 7. CDR1 is SGHRS, CDR2 YFSETQ, per germline. This CDR3 spans 15 amino acids. The DNA for the CDR3 is TGCGCCAGCAGCTTAAAACAGGGGGCAGGGGAAAAACTGTTTTTT. Translation: CASSLKQGAGEKLFF.

By share, this clone ranks as medium-sized (0.01 to 0.1%). The rearrangement links TRBV4-3 to TRBJ2-5; D is unresolved. Trimming took 1 base from V and 2 from J, leaving 5 bases between them. The CDR3 extends over 13 amino acids. Germline loops: CDR1 LGHNA, CDR2 YSLEER. The CDR3 loop is CASSQGVQETQYF. As DNA, the CDR3 is TGCGCCAGCAGCCAAGGGGTACAAGAGACCCAGTACTTC.

The CDR3 region has the DNA TGTGCCAGCAGCGTGCGACAGGGTCAAGAGACCCAGTACTTC. It translates to CASSVRQGQETQYF. The chain couples TRBV9 to TRBJ2-5, with TRBD1 identical over 7 bases. The V segment lost 2 bases and the J segment 2 bases; nucleotides outside the gene matches: 3. In germline, CDR1 is SGDLS, CDR2 YYNGEE. CDR3 size: 14 residues. The full variable domain, with the rest looked up from reference TRBV9 and TRBJ2-5, is DSGVTQTPKHLITATGQRVTLRCSPRSGDLSVYWYQQSLDQGLQFLIQYYNGEERAKGNILERFSAQQFPDLHSELNLSSLELGDSALYFCASSVRQGQETQYFGPGTRLLVL.

In this sample, this clone turned up once. The chain recombines TRBV6-1 with TRBJ1-4; D remains ambiguous. Germline CDR1 and CDR2: MNHNS and SASEGT. The V end was cut by 4 bases, the J end by 8 bases, with 14 bases between. The CDR3 is made up of 14 amino acids. The CDR3 is CASSGRGLGEKLFF. CDR3 bases: TGTGCCAGCAGTGGTCGGGGTCTAGGCGAAAAACTGTTTTTT.